A single sample gave rise to the 9 T cell receptor beta chains below, sequenced in a study of shared clonotypes between healthy human individuals (dated by TCRdb to the early 2020s). The library was prepared using the immunoSEQ multiplex PCR assay. Drawn from immuneACCESS, this table holds only the in-frame rearrangements with V and J called that TCRdb kept. Clones are partly lost; checked studies trace under half to an unresolved V gene and leave the rest unexplained. Counted in this sample were around 700,000 clones; around 72% of them appeared once. Of the sample, 1.8% falls within the top ten clones. Sequenced: memory CD4+ T cells sorted from blood. The meaning of the sample's cell subset or site label: CD45RA-negative fraction. The receptors shown here come from a woman aged 25-40 years in good health.

This clone was observed a handful of times. The rearrangement uses TRBV10-3 and TRBJ1-3, with TRBD1 matching 8 bases. The CDR3 extends over 14 amino acids. The ends lost 6 bases at V and 4 bases at J; junction bases unmatched: 5. Germline assignment: CDR1 ENHRY and CDR2 SYGVKD. The CDR3 nucleotides read TGTGCCATCAGGAGCGACAGGGGCGGAAACACCATATATTTT. This encodes CAIRSDRGGNTIYF.

The rearrangement uses TRBV5-6 and TRBJ1-2; D call uncertain. This CDR3 has 12 amino acids. Germline V gene data show CDR1 as SGHDT and CDR2 as YYEEEE. V lost 1 base to trimming and J lost 4 bases, with 5 bases between them. CDR3 region: CASSLSGYGYTF. Written as DNA, the CDR3 is TGTGCCAGCAGCTTGTCTGGCTATGGCTACACCTTC.

V usage is TRBV28 and J usage is TRBJ2-7; D gene uncertain. Germline CDR1 MDHEN, CDR2 SYDVKM. This CDR3 contains 14 residues. V lost 7 bases and J lost 7, with 20 bases in between. CDR3 in amino acids: CASTSAQGLREQYF. The CDR3 DNA reads as TGTGCCAGCACCTCAGCGCAAGGGCTCCGGGAGCAGTACTTC.

This sequence joins TRBV5-1 and TRBJ1-1; maybe TRBD1 (5 bases). Trimming cost V 5 bases and J 8 bases, with 10 bases left between them. CDR1 and CDR2 from the germline V gene are SGHRS and YFSETQ. This CDR3 spans 11 amino acids. The CDR3 region is CASREGLEAFF. The CDR3 bases are TGCGCCAGCAGGGAGGGGCTCGAAGCTTTCTTT.

This clone has ten or more counts. The chain joins TRBV27 to TRBJ1-1; D remains unclear. V was trimmed by 7 bases and J by 1 base, leaving 10 bases between them. The CDR3 totals 13 residues. From germline, CDR1 is MNHEY and CDR2 SMNVEV (reference sequence). Here the CDR3 DNA reads TGTGCCAGCACCAAGGCGGGGAACACTGAAGCTTTCTTT. It is translated as CASTKAGNTEAFF.

The V and J genes are TRBV14 and TRBJ1-3; D is unclear. The CDR3 is 15 residues long. Germline V CDR1 and CDR2: SGHDN, FVKESK. V was shortened by 3 bases and J by 0 bases, with 9 bases between the two germline ends. The CDR3 DNA reads TGTGCCAGCAGCCATACCCGGGACTCTGGAAACACCATATATTTT. Translation gives CASSHTRDSGNTIYF. The variable domain in full, with the rest retrieved from reference TRBV14 and TRBJ1-3, is EAGVTQFPSHSVIEKGQTVTLRCDPISGHDNLYWYRRVMGKEIKFLLHFVKESKQDESGMPNNRFLAERTGGTYSTLKVQPAELEDSGVYFCASSHTRDSGNTIYFGEGSWLTVV.

This rearrangement joins TRBV5-1 to TRBJ2-1, with a weak D call TRBD2 (5 bases). This CDR3 spans 15 amino acids. The germline V gene encodes CDR1 SGHRS and CDR2 YFSETQ. Trimming stripped 0 bases from V and 4 bases from J, with 11 bases between. This chain's CDR3 is CASSLGGSGYNEQFF. CDR3 in DNA: TGCGCCAGCAGCTTGGGTGGGAGTGGGTACAATGAGCAGTTCTTC.

The chain recombines TRBV30 with TRBJ1-4; possible D gene TRBD1, 6 bases. This CDR3 contains 15 residues. The V gene lost 1 base and the J gene lost 4 bases, with 13 bases spanning the gap. Germline loops: CDR1 GTSNPN, CDR2 SVGIG (reference sequence). The CDR3 sequence: CAWSGAGVVNEKLFF. CDR3 coding DNA: TGTGCCTGGAGTGGGGCAGGGGTCGTTAATGAAAAACTGTTTTTT. The full variable domain, completed using reference TRBV30 and TRBJ1-4, is SQTIHQWPATLVQPVGSPLSLECTVEGTSNPNLYWYRQAAGRGLQLLFYSVGIGQISSEVPQNLSASRPQDRQFILSSKKLLLSDSGFYLCAWSGAGVVNEKLFFGSGTQLSVL.

This clone was recorded once. This rearrangement joins TRBV29-1 to TRBJ2-2, with D tentatively TRBD1 (6 bases). Germline-derived CDR1 and CDR2 are SQVTM and ANQGSEA. This CDR3 spans 15 amino acids. Deletions cut 7 bases from V and 3 bases from J, with 18 bases between. CDR3 sequence reads: CSALSRDTYTGELFF. The CDR3 coding sequence is TGCAGCGCCTTGTCCCGGGACACATACACCGGGGAGCTGTTTTTT.